The text below deals with one T cell receptor (beta chain). This sample was taken from a study of control samples from healthy donors and cancer patients. TCRdb's table, derived via immunoSEQ multiplex PCR, lists solely in-frame clones and lacks some. The table lists over 80,000 clones, around four fifths of them singletons. The CDR3 consists of 14 residues. Between the trimmed V and J ends, which lost 0 bases and 7 bases, there was a span of 11 bases. The sequencing input was blood. V is TRBV5-3 and J is TRBJ1-5; D gene ambiguous. TRBV5-3 is an open reading frame, and its role is uncertain. This clonotype was obtained from a man younger than 40 in good health. In DNA, the CDR3 is TGTGCCAGAAGCTTGGGGGGTATACGACAGCCCCAGCATTTT. The encoded protein is CARSLGGIRQPQHF.